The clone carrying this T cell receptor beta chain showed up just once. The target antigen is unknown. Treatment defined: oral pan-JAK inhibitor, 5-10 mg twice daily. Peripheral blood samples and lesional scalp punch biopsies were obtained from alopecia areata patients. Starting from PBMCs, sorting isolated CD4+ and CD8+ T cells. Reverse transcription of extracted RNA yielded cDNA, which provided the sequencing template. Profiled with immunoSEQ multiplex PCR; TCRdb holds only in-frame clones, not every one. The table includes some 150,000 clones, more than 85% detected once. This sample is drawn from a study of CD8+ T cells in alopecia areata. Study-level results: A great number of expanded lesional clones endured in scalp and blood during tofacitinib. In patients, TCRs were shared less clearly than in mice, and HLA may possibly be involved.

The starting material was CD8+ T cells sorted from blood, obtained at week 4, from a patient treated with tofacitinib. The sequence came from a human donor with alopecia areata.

CDR3 sequence (DNA): TGTGCCAGCAGCTTAGAAGAGGATACGCAGTATTTT. It specifies CASSLEEDTQYF. The V call is TRBV7-9, the J call TRBJ2-3; no clear D gene. The V end lost 1 base, the J end lost 6 bases, and 5 bases lay between the germline ends. The germline V gene has CDR1 SEHNR and CDR2 FQNEAQ (reference sequence). The CDR3 runs 12 residues.